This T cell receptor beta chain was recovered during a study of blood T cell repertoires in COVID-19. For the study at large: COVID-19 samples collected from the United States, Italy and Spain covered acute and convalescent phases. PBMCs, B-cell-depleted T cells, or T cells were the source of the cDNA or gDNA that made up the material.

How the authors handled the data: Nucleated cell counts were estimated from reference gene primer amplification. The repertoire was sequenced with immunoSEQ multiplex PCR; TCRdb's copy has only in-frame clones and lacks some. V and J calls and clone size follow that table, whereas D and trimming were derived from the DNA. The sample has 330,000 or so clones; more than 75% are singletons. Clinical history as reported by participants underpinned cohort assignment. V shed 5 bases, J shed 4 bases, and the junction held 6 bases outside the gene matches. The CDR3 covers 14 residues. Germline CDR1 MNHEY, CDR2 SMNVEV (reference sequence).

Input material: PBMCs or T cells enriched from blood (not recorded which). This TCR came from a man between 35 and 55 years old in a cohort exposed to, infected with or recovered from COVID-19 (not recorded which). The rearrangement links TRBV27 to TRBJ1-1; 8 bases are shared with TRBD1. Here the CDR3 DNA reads TGTGCCAGCAGTGGACAGGGACGGGGCACTGAAGCTTTCTTT. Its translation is CASSGQGRGTEAFF.